These 32 T cell receptor beta chains came from one sample sequenced in a study of CD8 T cells in ankylosing spondylitis. TCRdb re-called the 5' RACE reads with MiXCR, one entry per CDR3 protein. The sample has around 130,000 distinct CDR3 sequences; roughly 15% are singletons. No antigen is known for these receptors. Regarding the study as a whole: One TCR beta motif, made up of several highly homologous variants, appeared characteristic of ankylosing spondylitis blood.

Sequenced input: blood, either unsorted or a sorted T cell fraction (not recorded which). Source of these receptors: a male donor with ankylosing spondylitis.

This CDR3 is CASRSTSGGPGKQFF. The DNA of the CDR3 is TGTGCCAGCAGGTCTACTAGCGGGGGGCCCGGCAAGCAGTTCTTC. V and J are TRBV7-9 and TRBJ2-1, with 12 bases fitting TRBD2. CDR3 length: 15 residues. From germline, CDR1 is SEHNR and CDR2 FQNEAQ (reference sequence). The V and J ends lost 6 bases and 11 bases, in that order; junction bases with no gene match: 11.

This clonotype was seen only a few times. The chain uses TRBV14 and TRBJ2-7; TRBD1 might be the D (5 bases). V was cut by 0 bases and J by 8 bases, with 11 bases left in between. CDR3 length: 13 amino acids. Germline V CDR1 and CDR2: SGHDN, FVKESK. The DNA of the CDR3 is TGTGCCAGCAGCCAAGATCCCCACAGGAAGCAGTACTTC. The encoded protein is CASSQDPHRKQYF.

The table lists this clonotype with a few counts. V is TRBV5-1 and J is TRBJ2-7; possibly TRBD1 or TRBD2 for D (6 bases each). V was trimmed by 1 base and J by 2 bases, leaving 10 bases between them. Germline loops: CDR1 SGHRS, CDR2 YFSETQ. The CDR3 totals 14 residues. CDR3 region: CASSLTGRTYEQYF. The CDR3 bases are TGCGCCAGCAGCTTGACAGGGAGGACCTACGAGCAGTACTTC.

This clonotype was detected a few times. V usage is TRBV9 and J usage is TRBJ2-5; D is unresolved. Looked up from germline, CDR1 is SGDLS and CDR2 is YYNGEE. The CDR3 has 17 residues. V shed 2 bases and J shed 2 bases, with 19 bases lying between them. CDR3 DNA: TGTGCCAGCAGCGTCAGACCCGTGGGATACCTTCAAGAGACCCAGTACTTC. Translating gives CASSVRPVGYLQETQYF.

The gene calls are TRBV6-2 or TRBV6-3 and TRBJ2-1, with 11 bases matching TRBD2. Germline V gene data show CDR1 as MNHEY and CDR2 as SVGEGT. CDR3 length equals 17 residues. V lost 6 bases and J lost 1; bases outside the gene matches: 8. The CDR3 DNA is TGTGCCAGCAGCCTCCGACTAGCGGGATATTCCTACAATGAGCAGTTCTTC. This encodes CASSLRLAGYSYNEQFF.

This clonotype occurred a few times. The CDR3 DNA is TGCAGCGTTAACACAGGGGAATGGGACGAGCAGTACTTC. Residues: CSVNTGEWDEQYF. This chain joins TRBV29-1 and TRBJ2-7; TRBD1 agrees at 7 bases. V lost 5 bases and J lost 5; bases outside the gene matches: 9. CDR3 length: 13 residues. Germline V lookup: CDR1 SQVTM, CDR2 ANQGSEA.

This clonotype was seen a few times. This chain connects TRBV5-1 to TRBJ2-1, with D maybe TRBD2 (5 bases). Germline V gene lookup returns CDR1 SGHRS and CDR2 YFSETQ. The V end was cut by 4 bases, the J end by 6 bases, with 20 bases between. The CDR3 is made up of 16 amino acids. CDR3 DNA sequence: TGCGCCAGCAGCCATCGGGGAGACCCCCTCCCCAATGAGCAGTTCTTC. Its translation: CASSHRGDPLPNEQFF.

The V and J genes are TRBV5-6 and TRBJ2-1; perhaps TRBD1 as D (6 bases). Germline CDR1 reads SGHDT; CDR2 reads YYEEEE. This CDR3 comprises 13 residues. The V and J ends lost 4 bases and 16 bases respectively, with 21 bases between them. The CDR3 region has the DNA TGTGCCAGCAGCCCCGTCTCCGGACAGTCTCTATTCTTC. It encodes CASSPVSGQSLFF.

The chain links TRBV29-1 to TRBJ2-3; a weak D match, TRBD1 (5 bases). This CDR3 is built from 13 residues. The germline V gene has CDR1 SQVTM and CDR2 ANQGSEA. V was shortened by 7 bases and J by 0 bases, with 11 bases between the two germline ends. The CDR3 region is CSERQFSTDTQYF. The CDR3, as DNA: TGCAGCGAAAGACAGTTTAGCACAGATACGCAGTATTTT.

V is TRBV27 and J is TRBJ2-1; 10 positions match TRBD2. The J segment lost 8 bases and the V segment lost 4 bases, leaving 8 bases of the junction unmatched. Germline lookup yields CDR1 MNHEY and CDR2 SMNVEV (reference sequence). This CDR3 spans 15 amino acids. CDR3 bases: TGTGCCAGCAGTTCCTTAGCGGGAGGCTTTGATGAGCAGTTCTTC. Translated, it gives CASSSLAGGFDEQFF.

This sequence joins TRBV7-9 and TRBJ1-5; D is unresolved. The CDR3 length is 14 residues. Germline V gene sequence: CDR1 SEHNR, CDR2 FQNEAQ (reference sequence). V was clipped by 3 bases and J by 4 bases, with 10 bases between them. The chain's CDR3 is CASSFTGQNQPQHF. DNA for the CDR3: TGTGCCAGCAGCTTTACGGGCCAGAATCAGCCCCAGCATTTT.

The chain joins TRBV4-3 to TRBJ1-1; D perhaps matches TRBD1 (6 bases). CDR3 size: 15 residues. CDR1 LGHNA and CDR2 YSLEER come from the germline V gene. Trimming stripped 0 bases from V and 3 bases from J, with 11 bases between. CDR3 coding DNA: TGCGCCAGCAGCCAAGATCGGGGGCAGGACACTGAAGCTTTCTTT. Its protein is CASSQDRGQDTEAFF.

This chain connects TRBV7-2 to TRBJ2-7; TRBD1 aligns across 9 bases. CDR1 and CDR2 (germline): SGHTA, FQGNSA. Losses at the gene ends were 5 bases for V and 1 base for J; bases not matched to a gene: 6. This CDR3 region has 15 residues. The CDR3 DNA is TGTGCCAGCAGCCCGTACAGGGGGCCTTCCTACGAGCAGTACTTC. It yields the protein CASSPYRGPSYEQYF.

V gene TRBV27 combines with J gene TRBJ2-1; 10 positions agree with TRBD2. Germline CDR1 is MNHEY and CDR2 is SMNVEV (reference sequence). The CDR3 length is 18 residues. V was clipped by 5 bases and J by 0 bases; unmatched bases: 10. The chain's CDR3 is CASSTPGLAPSSYNEQFF. CDR3 sequence (DNA): TGTGCCAGCAGTACTCCGGGACTAGCGCCTAGCTCCTACAATGAGCAGTTCTTC.

This clonotype was counted at least ten times. This chain uses TRBV29-1 with TRBJ2-2; D unresolved. Germline lookup yields CDR1 SQVTM and CDR2 ANQGSEA. This CDR3 has 12 residues. With 2 bases removed from V and 5 bases from J, the gap between germline ends came to 6 bases. The CDR3 nucleotides are TGCAGCGTTGAACTTGCGACCGGGGAGCTGTTTTTT. It is translated as CSVELATGELFF.

This clonotype was counted at least ten times. The chain employs TRBV4-2 and TRBJ1-1; TRBD1 might be the D (6 bases). Germline V gives CDR1 LGHNA, CDR2 YNFKEQ. Deletions cut 0 bases from V and 1 base from J, with 12 bases between. The CDR3 is 16 residues long. The CDR3 nucleotides read TGTGCCAGCAGCCAAGACTGGGGGGCCCGGAACACTGAAGCTTTCTTT. Its translation: CASSQDWGARNTEAFF.

This clonotype was seen more than once but under ten times. The chain combines TRBV27 with TRBJ2-7, with a weak D call TRBD1 (6 bases). The germline V and J ends were trimmed by 4 bases and 0 bases, with 10 bases remaining between them. The CDR3 covers 14 residues. Germline values: CDR1 MNHEY, CDR2 SMNVEV (reference sequence). CDR3 protein: CASSSARGSYEQYF. The CDR3 DNA sequence: TGTGCCAGCAGTTCGGCCAGGGGCTCCTACGAGCAGTACTTC.

The chain joins TRBV6-1 to TRBJ2-7, with a weak D call TRBD1 (6 bases). The CDR3 spans 16 residues. CDR1 and CDR2 from the germline V gene are MNHNS and SASEGT. Deletions cut 4 bases from V and 3 bases from J, with 19 bases between. CDR3 sequence reads: CASSAIRLQGLYEQYF. As DNA, the CDR3 is TGTGCCAGCAGTGCCATAAGACTCCAGGGGCTCTACGAGCAGTACTTC.

In its sample, this clonotype was seen a few times. The chain is built from TRBV28 and TRBJ2-4, with D perhaps matching TRBD2 (6 bases). This CDR3 is built from 17 residues. Germline CDR1 and CDR2: MDHEN and SYDVKM. Trimming shortened V by 1 base and J by 1 base, and 14 bases separated the two germline ends. The CDR3 DNA sequence: TGTGCCAGCAGTTTATATCGCGGGGCTGTCGCCAAAAACATTCAGTACTTC. This translates into CASSLYRGAVAKNIQYF.

This clonotype has just a few counts. The chain recombines TRBV10-3 with TRBJ2-1; a possible D gene is TRBD2 (6 bases). V lost 5 bases and J lost 8, with 10 bases in between. In germline, CDR1 is ENHRY, CDR2 SYGVKD. This CDR3 has 12 residues. This chain's CDR3 is CAISRGGDEQFF. CDR3 in DNA: TGTGCCATCAGTCGGGGCGGGGATGAGCAGTTCTTC.

This clonotype was observed a few times. This chain joins TRBV20-1 and TRBJ2-7, with D tentatively TRBD2 (6 bases). This CDR3 has 12 residues. V dropped 3 bases and J dropped 1 base, with 7 bases sitting between them. The germline CDR1 and CDR2 sequences are DFQATT and SNEGSKA (reference sequence). The CDR3 DNA reads TGCAGTGCTAGGGGGACTTCCTACGAGCAGTACTTC. This translates into CSARGTSYEQYF.

The table lists this clonotype with a few counts. This chain uses TRBV12-3 or TRBV12-4 with TRBJ2-1, with 10 positions matching TRBD2. V lost 5 bases to trimming and J lost 3 bases; unmatched junction nucleotides: 4. The CDR3 extends over 15 amino acids. The CDR3 loop reads CASSASSGSYNEQFF. CDR3 coding DNA: TGTGCCAGCAGTGCCTCTAGCGGGAGCTACAATGAGCAGTTCTTC.

V gene TRBV12-3 or TRBV12-4 combines with J gene TRBJ2-1; D possibly corresponds to TRBD1 (6 bases). The germline V and J ends were trimmed by 5 bases and 1 base, with 9 bases remaining between them. This CDR3 comprises 14 residues. CDR3 nucleotide sequence: TGTGCCAGCAGTCCAACAGGGTCCTACAATGAGCAGTTCTTC. It is translated as CASSPTGSYNEQFF.

This clonotype was recorded many times. The J gene is TRBJ2-1, the V gene TRBV6-2 or TRBV6-3; D is unclear. The germline V and J ends were trimmed by 6 bases and 4 bases, with 4 bases remaining between them. This CDR3 has 11 amino acids. In germline, CDR1 is MNHEY, CDR2 SVGEGT. The CDR3 here is CASRYYNEQFF. As DNA, the CDR3 is TGTGCCAGCAGGTATTACAATGAGCAGTTCTTC.

The rearrangement joins TRBV6-2 or TRBV6-3 to TRBJ2-3, with 7 bases identical to TRBD2. Looked up from germline, CDR1 is MNHEY and CDR2 is SVGEGT. V trimming: 2 bases; J trimming: 3 bases; junction bases outside the gene matches: 8. CDR3 size: 16 residues. The CDR3 sequence: CASSYRGLAETDTQYF. The CDR3 coding sequence is TGTGCCAGCAGTTACCGCGGGCTAGCGGAAACAGATACGCAGTATTTT.

This clonotype was found many times. An end of the junction does not agree with germline; a read error may underlie this. The rearrangement uses TRBV29-1 and TRBJ1-6; 7 nucleotides agree with TRBD1. Germline-derived CDR1 and CDR2 are SQVTM and ANQGSEA. The CDR3 runs 18 residues. CDR3 coding DNA: TGTTTAGGGACAGCCGATCGTATTGGGCTCTCCTATAATTCACCCCTCCACTTT. This translates into CLGTADRIGLSYNSPLHF.

The rearrangement uses TRBV29-1 and TRBJ2-7; 15 bases match TRBD2. The CDR3 runs 19 residues. Losses at the gene ends were 2 bases for V and 0 bases for J; bases not matched to a gene: 11. Germline V gene data show CDR1 as SQVTM and CDR2 as ANQGSEA. Here the CDR3 DNA reads TGCAGCGTTGAATGGTGGGGACTAGCGGGAGGTGAGAGCTCCTACGAGCAGTACTTC. Translated, it gives CSVEWWGLAGGESSYEQYF.

J is TRBJ1-1 and V is TRBV12-3 or TRBV12-4; D might be TRBD1 (6 bases). Trimming removed 1 base at V and 3 bases at J, with 12 bases between. This CDR3 is built from 15 residues. The CDR3 reads CASSLGGGGYTEAFF. The CDR3 DNA sequence: TGTGCCAGCAGTTTAGGGGGGGGCGGATACACTGAAGCTTTCTTT.

This clonotype appeared many times. The V and J genes are TRBV29-1 and TRBJ2-1; 7 bases map to TRBD2. This CDR3 contains 12 residues. Losses at the gene ends were 8 bases for V and 8 bases for J; bases not matched to a gene: 9. Germline-derived CDR1 and CDR2 are SQVTM and ANQGSEA. CDR3 sequence: CSSHGGTHEQFF. CDR3 DNA: TGCAGCTCCCACGGGGGGACCCATGAGCAGTTCTTC.

This clonotype was seen a handful of times. For the CDR3, the DNA is TGTGCCAGCACTCCGGGACTTATTGCCGGGGAGCTGTTTTTT. It codes for CASTPGLIAGELFF. The chain couples TRBV27 to TRBJ2-2; a weak D match, TRBD2 (6 bases). Between the trimmed V and J ends, which lost 7 bases and 6 bases, there was a span of 15 bases. This CDR3 comprises 14 residues. In germline, CDR1 is MNHEY, CDR2 SMNVEV (reference sequence).

In its sample, this clonotype was seen a few times. J is TRBJ2-7 and V is TRBV5-8, with D maybe TRBD1 (5 bases). The CDR3 sequence is 16 residues long. CDR1 SGHTS and CDR2 YDEGEE come from the germline V gene. Deletions cut 4 bases from V and 1 base from J, with 18 bases between. The chain's CDR3 is CASSTGYWTSSYEQYF. The CDR3, as DNA: TGTGCCAGCAGCACGGGTTATTGGACATCGTCCTACGAGCAGTACTTC. Variable domain in full (rest from reference TRBV5-8 and TRBJ2-7): EAGVTQSPTHLIKTRGQQATLRCSPISGHTSVYWYQQALGLGLQFLLWYDEGEERNRGNFPPRFSGRQFPNYSSELNVNALELEDSALYLCASSTGYWTSSYEQYFGPGTRLTVT.

The sample holds one count of this clonotype. This may arise from a read error, as a much more abundant clone is one base away. The CDR3 coding sequence is TGTGCCACCAGGGACAACAATGAGCAGTTCTTC. Its translation: CATRDNNEQFF. The chain joins TRBV24-1 to TRBJ2-1; TRBD1 is a possible D gene (5 bases). The CDR3 totals 11 residues. Trimming removed 7 bases from V and 5 bases from J, with 5 bases in between. The germline V gene has CDR1 KGHDR and CDR2 SFDVKD.